This T cell receptor beta chain was captured by sequencing in a study of blood T cells in healthy people across ages. Many counts were recorded for this clonotype. Its antigen is undetermined. The use of a sample-barcoded 5' primer and a J-beta primer mix characterized a second PCR of roughly 6 to 12 cycles. In TCRdb, the 5' RACE reads were re-called with MiXCR into one record per CDR3 protein. The sample carries around 650,000 distinct CDR3 sequences, about 30% recorded once. Study-wide points: When set beside aged donors, long-lived donors presented more naive CD4+ cells and higher diversity.

The clonotype was recovered from a woman over 75 in good health. The sample consisted of blood.

CDR3 coding DNA: TGCAGTGCTAGTACAGGGCGGACTGAAGCTTTCTTT. It encodes CSASTGRTEAFF. V usage is TRBV20-1 and J usage is TRBJ1-1; a possible D gene is TRBD1 (6 bases). The CDR3 length is 12 residues. Germline assignment: CDR1 DFQATT and CDR2 SNEGSKA (reference sequence). V gave up 3 bases and J gave up 5 bases, with 10 bases separating them.